A selection of T cell receptor beta chains follows, all from one sample in a study of blood T cell repertoires in COVID-19. TCRdb's copy holds only in-frame clones and misses some; the assay was immunoSEQ multiplex PCR. Among hundreds of thousands of clones listed, roughly nine tenths were seen once. The specimen was PBMCs or T cells enriched from blood (not recorded which). The receptors stem from a man aged 30 to 45 who had recovered from COVID-19. Each CDR3 is given with its conserved first and last residue. D genes are given only for firm matches.

J: TRBJ2-7; V: TRBV27; D: TRBD1; CDR3: CASSPTPGNRGNEQYF
J: TRBJ1-2; V: TRBV28; D: NA; CDR3: CASSLLVLLVF
J: TRBJ1-5; V: TRBV6-5; D: TRBD1; CDR3: CASRSLQGQPQHF
J: TRBJ2-6; V: TRBV5-1; D: NA; CDR3: CASTDGVSGANVLTF
J: TRBJ1-5; V: TRBV18; D: TRBD1; CDR3: CASSSGQGAQHF
J: TRBJ1-1; V: TRBV19; D: NA; CDR3: CASRNEINTEAFF
J: TRBJ2-3; V: TRBV9; D: NA; CDR3: CASSVVQVADTQYF
J: TRBJ2-3; V: TRBV6-4; D: NA; CDR3: CASNLVLRVTQYF
J: TRBJ2-5; V: TRBV29-1; D: NA; CDR3: CSVIDRIQETQYF
J: TRBJ2-7; V: TRBV7-9; D: TRBD1; CDR3: CASSLEGQKAYEQYF
J: TRBJ1-6; V: TRBV3-1/TRBV3-2; D: TRBD1; CDR3: CASSQSRTGLFGSPLHF
J: TRBJ2-7; V: TRBV6-5; D: NA; CDR3: CASRTSGYEQYF
J: TRBJ2-7; V: TRBV19; D: TRBD1; CDR3: CASRRQGEYEQYF
J: TRBJ2-7; V: TRBV3-1/TRBV3-2; D: NA; CDR3: CASSQLFPGQKSHEQYF
J: TRBJ2-7; V: TRBV4-2; D: NA; CDR3: CASSQRPQGWEQYF
J: TRBJ1-1; V: TRBV20-1; D: NA; CDR3: CSATETPSF
J: TRBJ2-1; V: TRBV7-9; D: TRBD2; CDR3: CASSPGTSGGNEQFF
J: TRBJ2-2; V: TRBV15; D: NA; CDR3: CATRSGGRETGELFF
J: TRBJ1-1; V: TRBV29-1; D: NA; CDR3: CSVVPEGGTEAFF
J: TRBJ2-1; V: TRBV7-9; D: TRBD1; CDR3: CASSLKGSGQGVYNEQFF
J: TRBJ2-7; V: TRBV14; D: TRBD1; CDR3: CASSQRQGADYYEQYF
J: TRBJ1-5; V: TRBV28; D: NA; CDR3: CASSRDSNQPQHF
J: TRBJ1-2; V: TRBV11-2; D: TRBD1; CDR3: CASSSGAGTGAYGYTF
J: TRBJ2-7; V: TRBV6-5; D: TRBD1; CDR3: CASSYSSRGTTYEQYF
J: TRBJ1-4; V: TRBV9; D: NA; CDR3: CASSRDPAANEKLFF
J: TRBJ2-1; V: TRBV4-1; D: NA; CDR3: CASSLLTESYNEQFF
J: TRBJ2-5; V: TRBV10-2; D: NA; CDR3: CASRQGVQETQYF
J: TRBJ1-2; V: TRBV9; D: TRBD1; CDR3: CASSTRQGEGYTF
J: TRBJ1-5; V: TRBV28; D: NA; CDR3: CASSSYILGNQPQHF
J: TRBJ1-1; V: TRBV23-1; D: TRBD1; CDR3: CASSQWDSMNTEAFF
J: TRBJ2-1; V: TRBV5-1; D: TRBD2; CDR3: CASSLDSGLYNEQFF
J: TRBJ1-1; V: TRBV19; D: NA; CDR3: CASSMGAGAGTDTEAFF
J: TRBJ2-7; V: TRBV10-3; D: TRBD1; CDR3: CAISESDRGPLEQYF
J: TRBJ2-2; V: TRBV28; D: NA; CDR3: CASSGVTGELFF
J: TRBJ2-7; V: TRBV2; D: NA; CDR3: CASTPTGIPYEQYF
J: TRBJ1-1; V: TRBV19; D: TRBD1; CDR3: CASSTRQGAWNTEAFF
J: TRBJ2-7; V: TRBV6-5; D: TRBD2; CDR3: CASSYSLAGGDEQYF
J: TRBJ2-2; V: TRBV5-1; D: TRBD2; CDR3: CASSLWLAGTSGLTGELFF
J: TRBJ1-1; V: TRBV5-6; D: NA; CDR3: CASSFWQNTEAFF
J: TRBJ1-6; V: TRBV6-4; D: TRBD1; CDR3: CASSGPGTGNSPLHF
J: TRBJ2-3; V: TRBV15; D: NA; CDR3: CATSTQVSDTQYF
J: TRBJ1-5; V: TRBV29-1; D: NA; CDR3: CSGGNSNQPQHF
J: TRBJ1-2; V: TRBV9; D: NA; CDR3: CASSKGSGQNYGYTF
J: TRBJ1-2; V: TRBV27; D: TRBD1; CDR3: CASSQTGQGAVYGYTF
J: TRBJ2-3; V: TRBV12-3/TRBV12-4; D: NA; CDR3: CASSSGDTQYF
J: TRBJ2-1; V: TRBV15; D: TRBD2; CDR3: CATRGAGALYNEQFF
J: TRBJ2-5; V: TRBV21-1; D: NA; CDR3: CASSPRTRGETQYF
J: TRBJ2-1; V: TRBV18; D: TRBD1; CDR3: CASSPVTGDNEQFF
J: TRBJ2-1; V: TRBV6-5; D: TRBD1; CDR3: CASSRNRGQAFF
J: TRBJ1-2; V: TRBV19; D: NA; CDR3: CASSLWQGLSGYTF
J: TRBJ1-1; V: TRBV5-1; D: NA; CDR3: CASSFSPENTEAFF
J: TRBJ1-6; V: TRBV30; D: NA; CDR3: CAWSPQNSPLHF
J: TRBJ1-1; V: TRBV2; D: NA; CDR3: CASAQNAEAFF
J: TRBJ2-7; V: TRBV6-5; D: TRBD2; CDR3: CASRLSGNPSYEQYF
J: TRBJ2-7; V: TRBV5-5; D: NA; CDR3: CASSLSVEQYF
J: TRBJ1-2; V: TRBV3-1/TRBV3-2; D: NA; CDR3: CASSHGSNGYTF
J: TRBJ1-1; V: TRBV28; D: NA; CDR3: CASVFGGVNTEAFF
J: TRBJ1-1; V: TRBV5-1; D: TRBD1; CDR3: CASSTGQTSGEAFF